A selection of T cell receptor beta chains follows, all from one sample in a study of naive and memory T cell subsets. TCRdb used MiXCR to reprocess the UMI-ligation and nested PCR reads, holding one entry per CDR3 protein. The sample yields more than 95,000 distinct CDR3 sequences, about 14% seen once. Sequencing was done on a sample of naive CD8+ T cells from blood. These receptors were obtained from a human donor in good health. Each CDR3 is given with its conserved first and last residue. Each record gives: V gene, J gene, clone size, D gene, CDR3 protein, CDR3 DNA. The D gene is left open where the match is weak. The listing skips clone size in some rows; elsewhere it reads once, few, many or a size class.

v_gene: TRBV29-1; j_gene: TRBJ2-1; abundance: few; d_gene: TRBD2; CDR3aa: CSVGRGLANEQFF; CDR3nt: TGCAGCGTTGGGAGAGGACTAGCTAATGAGCAGTTCTTC
v_gene: TRBV7-9; j_gene: TRBJ2-7; abundance: few; d_gene: TRBD2; CDR3aa: CASSILGTSGYEQYF; CDR3nt: TGTGCCAGCAGCATCCTGGGGACTAGCGGCTACGAGCAGTACTTC
v_gene: TRBV27; j_gene: TRBJ1-1; abundance: many; d_gene: TRBD1; CDR3aa: CASSLGQTGPLEAFF; CDR3nt: TGTGCCAGCAGTTTAGGGCAGACAGGGCCCCTCGAAGCTTTCTTT
v_gene: TRBV29-1; j_gene: TRBJ2-1; abundance: .; d_gene: .; CDR3aa: CSVEAPSAGYNEQFF; CDR3nt: TGCAGCGTTGAAGCCCCATCCGCGGGATACAATGAGCAGTTCTTC
v_gene: TRBV27; j_gene: TRBJ2-1; abundance: many; d_gene: .; CDR3aa: CASSHSRVGFNNEQFF; CDR3nt: TGTGCCAGCAGTCACTCCAGGGTGGGATTTAACAATGAGCAGTTCTTC
v_gene: TRBV7-9; j_gene: TRBJ2-1; abundance: few; d_gene: TRBD2; CDR3aa: CASSTRTSGGYNEQFF; CDR3nt: TGTGCCAGCAGCACCCGGACTAGCGGGGGTTACAATGAGCAGTTCTTC
v_gene: TRBV2; j_gene: TRBJ1-4; abundance: few; d_gene: .; CDR3aa: CASSLPWSGEKLFF; CDR3nt: TGTGCCAGCAGTCTGCCTTGGTCGGGGGAAAAACTGTTTTTT
v_gene: TRBV20-1; j_gene: TRBJ2-5; abundance: .; d_gene: TRBD2; CDR3aa: CSARDVAGGYITGSGETQYF; CDR3nt: TGCAGTGCTAGAGATGTAGCGGGGGGGTATATCACGGGTTCAGGGGAGACCCAGTACTTC
v_gene: TRBV24-1; j_gene: TRBJ2-3; abundance: .; d_gene: .; CDR3aa: CATSAGFTDTQYF; CDR3nt: TGTGCCACCAGTGCCGGGTTCACAGATACGCAGTATTTT
v_gene: TRBV9; j_gene: TRBJ2-3; abundance: .; d_gene: TRBD1; CDR3aa: CASSAWDSSTDTQYF; CDR3nt: TGTGCCAGCAGCGCATGGGACAGCAGCACAGATACGCAGTATTTT
v_gene: TRBV7-3; j_gene: TRBJ1-2; abundance: many; d_gene: .; CDR3aa: CASSPGDGSGYGYTF; CDR3nt: TGTGCCAGCAGCCCCGGAGACGGGAGCGGCTATGGCTACACCTTC
v_gene: TRBV4-3; j_gene: TRBJ2-1; abundance: many; d_gene: TRBD2; CDR3aa: CASSPLPAGVINEQFF; CDR3nt: TGCGCCAGCAGCCCACTACCAGCGGGGGTAATCAATGAGCAGTTCTTC
v_gene: TRBV20-1; j_gene: TRBJ2-3; abundance: .; d_gene: TRBD2; CDR3aa: CSAEPLAGAYTDTQYF; CDR3nt: TGCAGTGCCGAACCTCTAGCGGGGGCCTACACAGATACGCAGTATTTT
v_gene: TRBV20-1; j_gene: TRBJ2-7; abundance: .; d_gene: .; CDR3aa: CSARDVGRDYEQYF; CDR3nt: TGCAGTGCTAGAGATGTAGGGCGGGACTACGAGCAGTACTTC